The 7 T cell receptor beta chains listed next were all sequenced from one sample in a study of T cell responses to AZD1222 COVID-19 vaccine. Repertoires were generated with immunoSEQ multiplex PCR, while TCRdb's copy carries only in-frame clones and drops some. The top ten hold around 30% of the sample, which has 120,000 or so clones, 85% to 90% seen once. The starting material was peripheral blood, obtained on day 0 of AZD1222 vaccination. All receptors come from an adult in good health.

J is TRBJ2-3 and V is TRBV9; TRBD2 matches at 11 bases. Germline V lookup: CDR1 SGDLS, CDR2 YYNGEE. The CDR3 covers 17 residues. Germline trimming cut 3 bases from V and 0 bases from J; bases unmatched to any gene: 6. CDR3 residues: CASSETSGSASTDTQYF. CDR3 DNA sequence: TGTGCCAGCAGCGAAACTAGCGGGAGCGCCAGCACAGATACGCAGTATTTT. Complete variable domain (other parts from reference TRBV9 and TRBJ2-3): DSGVTQTPKHLITATGQRVTLRCSPRSGDLSVYWYQQSLDQGLQFLIQYYNGEERAKGNILERFSAQQFPDLHSELNLSSLELGDSALYFCASSETSGSASTDTQYFGPGTRLTVL.

The chain employs TRBV13 and TRBJ1-6; tentative D call: TRBD1 (6 bases). V was shortened by 0 bases and J by 8 bases, with 11 bases between the two germline ends. Germline V CDR1 and CDR2: PRHDT, FYEKMQ (reference sequence). The CDR3 contains 15 residues. The CDR3 here is CASSLGTGTYSPLHF. The CDR3 DNA reads TGTGCCAGCAGCTTAGGAACAGGGACGTATTCACCCCTCCACTTT.

The chain carries TRBV7-9 and TRBJ2-7; D is ambiguous. The CDR3 is 14 residues long. V was trimmed by 0 bases and J by 3 bases, leaving 9 bases between them. The germline gives CDR1 SEHNR, CDR2 FQNEAQ (reference sequence). This CDR3 reads CASSLAVSIYEQYF. DNA for the CDR3: TGTGCCAGCAGCTTAGCGGTCTCGATCTACGAGCAGTACTTC.

This chain connects TRBV5-1 to TRBJ2-7; 10 bases line up with TRBD1. Germline V gives CDR1 SGHRS, CDR2 YFSETQ. CDR3 length equals 14 residues. The V gene end was trimmed by 4 bases and the J gene end by 7 bases; junction bases not matched to a gene: 8. The CDR3 protein is CASSGTGVASEQYF. The CDR3 nucleotides are TGCGCCAGCAGCGGGACAGGGGTGGCTAGTGAGCAGTACTTC.

The CDR3 reads CATSRGVRQARTAKNIQYF. The CDR3 nucleotides are TGTGCCACCAGCAGAGGAGTTCGGCAGGCAAGGACGGCCAAAAACATTCAGTACTTC. V is TRBV15 and J is TRBJ2-4; D unresolved. Germline CDR1 and CDR2: LNHNV and YYDKDF (reference sequence). This CDR3 is built from 19 residues. V dropped 1 base and J dropped 1 base, with 20 bases sitting between them.

The chain combines TRBV3-1 (or the pseudogene TRBV3-2) with TRBJ2-1; 10 bases fit TRBD2. Germline V gene data show CDR1 as LGHDT and CDR2 as YNNKEL (reference sequence). The CDR3 loop spans 15 amino acids. V trimming: 1 base; J trimming: 6 bases; junction bases outside the gene matches: 3. The CDR3: CASSQASGSPNEQFF. CDR3 nucleotide sequence: TGTGCCAGCAGCCAAGCTAGCGGGAGTCCCAATGAGCAGTTCTTC.

The CDR3 sequence is CAWSPVLTGGGSRGYTF. The CDR3 region has the DNA TGTGCCTGGAGCCCGGTCCTGACAGGGGGCGGTAGTCGGGGCTACACCTTC. The rearrangement uses TRBV30 and TRBJ1-2; TRBD1 matches 10 bases. V shed 3 bases and J 8 bases; nucleotides not matched to a gene: 18. Germline assignment: CDR1 GTSNPN and CDR2 SVGIG (reference sequence). This CDR3 region has 17 residues.